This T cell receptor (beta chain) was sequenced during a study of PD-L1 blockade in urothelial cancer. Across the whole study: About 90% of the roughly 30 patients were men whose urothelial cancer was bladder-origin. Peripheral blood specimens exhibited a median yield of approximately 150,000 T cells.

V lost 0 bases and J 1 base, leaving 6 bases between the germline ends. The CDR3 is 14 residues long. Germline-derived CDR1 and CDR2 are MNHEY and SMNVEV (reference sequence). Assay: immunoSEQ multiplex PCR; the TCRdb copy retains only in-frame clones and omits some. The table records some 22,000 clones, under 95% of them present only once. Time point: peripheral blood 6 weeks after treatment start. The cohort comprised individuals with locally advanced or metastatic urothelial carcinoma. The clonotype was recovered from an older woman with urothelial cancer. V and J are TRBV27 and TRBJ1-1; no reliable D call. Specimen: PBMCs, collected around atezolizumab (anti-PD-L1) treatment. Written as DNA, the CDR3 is TGTGCCAGCAGTTTATCTCGGGGGAACACTGAAGCTTTCTTT. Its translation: CASSLSRGNTEAFF.